This T cell receptor beta chain was sequenced during a study of radiotherapy plus CTLA-4 blockade in lung cancer. Data came from immunoSEQ multiplex PCR; TCRdb stores just in-frame clones and leaves some out. Of 30,000 to 45,000 clones in the sample, over 55% are singletons; the top ten hold approximately 11%. Chemo-refractory metastatic non-small-cell lung cancer patients underwent focal radiation alongside CTLA-4 blockade with ipilimumab. This CDR3 has 14 residues. CDR1 and CDR2 from the germline V gene are SGHRS and YFSETQ. V lost 0 bases, J lost 8 bases, and 6 bases stayed unmatched. This receptor was taken from a human donor with non-small cell lung cancer who had stable disease on radiotherapy plus ipilimumab. This chain joins TRBV5-1 and TRBJ1-2, with TRBD1 matching over 8 bases. Material: peripheral blood, obtained from a patient treated with radiotherapy plus ipilimumab. Written as DNA, the CDR3 is TGCGCCAGCAGCTTGGCGGACAGGGCAGGCGGCTACACCTTC. Its translation: CASSLADRAGGYTF.